This is a list of T cell receptor beta chains from one sample in a study of blood T cell repertoires in COVID-19. The assay was immunoSEQ multiplex PCR, and TCRdb's table has in-frame clones only and misses some. Of around 260,000 clones in the sample, over 75% were seen once. Sequenced material: peripheral blood. The source of these receptors is a woman in her 70s with COVID-19, enrolled during active disease. Both conserved end residues are part of each CDR3. The D gene is left open where the match is weak. The size entry is marked missing in some rows and otherwise reads once, few, many or a size class.

clone size	V gene	J gene	D gene	CDR3 DNA	CDR3 protein
NA	TRBV19	TRBJ1-6	NA	TGTGCCAGTAGCCGAGACCAGGCGACTTCACCCCTCCACTTT	CASSRDQATSPLHF
few	TRBV15	TRBJ2-7	TRBD2	TGTGCCACCAGCATTGCTAGCGGAAACTACGAGCAGTACTTC	CATSIASGNYEQYF
NA	TRBV4-1	TRBJ2-1	TRBD2	TGCGCCAGCAGCCACCTCACTAGCGGGAGGGCTAATGAGCAGTTCTTC	CASSHLTSGRANEQFF
NA	TRBV4-1	TRBJ2-7	TRBD1	TGCGCCAGCGCTCTGGTGACAGGGCCCGACGAGCAGTACTTC	CASALVTGPDEQYF
NA	TRBV19	TRBJ1-2	TRBD1	TGTGCCAGTAGTATAGACAGGGGGTTTTCCTATGGCTACACCTTC	CASSIDRGFSYGYTF
NA	TRBV25-1	TRBJ1-2	NA	TGTGCCAGCAGTGACCAAATACCGCGATACTACACCTTC	CASSDQIPRYYTF
NA	TRBV27	TRBJ1-1	NA	TGTGCCAGCAGTTTATCAACAGGGAACACTGAAGCTTTCTTT	CASSLSTGNTEAFF
NA	TRBV5-1	TRBJ2-5	NA	TGCGCCAGCACCAGGGATAGGGAGACCCAGTACTTC	CASTRDRETQYF
once	TRBV3-1/TRBV3-2	TRBJ1-2	TRBD1	TGTGCCAGCAGACCCGGACAGGGGAACTATGGCTACACCTTC	CASRPGQGNYGYTF
NA	TRBV19	TRBJ2-7	NA	TGTGCCAGTAGTTTGCAGACCGGGATCGAGCAGTACTTC	CASSLQTGIEQYF
NA	TRBV19	TRBJ1-5	TRBD1	TGTGCCAGTAGTATGGGACAGGGCGGTCAGCCCCAGCATTTT	CASSMGQGGQPQHF
NA	TRBV4-1	TRBJ1-6	NA	TGCGCCAGCAGCCAAGATGGGAGCTCCTATAATTCACCCCTCCACTTT	CASSQDGSSYNSPLHF
NA	TRBV30	TRBJ2-7	NA	TGTGCCTGGAGTGGGTCCCGGGACAAGACCTACGAGCAGTACTTC	CAWSGSRDKTYEQYF
NA	TRBV29-1	TRBJ2-1	TRBD1	TGCAGCGCCGGGACAGGGAGCAACAATGAGCAGTTCTTC	CSAGTGSNNEQFF
once	TRBV5-1	TRBJ2-7	TRBD2	TGCGCCAGCAGCAGATTACTAGCGGGAGACCCCTACGAGCAGTACTTC	CASSRLLAGDPYEQYF
once	TRBV11-3	TRBJ1-2	NA	TGTGCCAGCAGCTTTCGGGAGGAGGACTATGGCTACACCTTC	CASSFREEDYGYTF
NA	TRBV7-2	TRBJ1-1	NA	TGTGCCAGCAGCTTTGGAGGGGTCGGGGCCGAAGCTTTCTTT	CASSFGGVGAEAFF
NA	TRBV12-3/TRBV12-4	TRBJ1-1	NA	TGTGCCAGCAGTCCAGACAGAGATCAAGCTTTCTTT	CASSPDRDQAFF
NA	TRBV30	TRBJ1-5	NA	TGTGCCTGGAACGGAGGGGTCGGCCAGCCCCAGCATTTT	CAWNGGVGQPQHF
NA	TRBV7-8	TRBJ1-5	NA	TGTGCCAGCAGCTTAGGTTATAGCAATCAGCCCCAGCATTTT	CASSLGYSNQPQHF
once	TRBV7-2	TRBJ2-1	TRBD2	TGTGCCAGCAGCGAACGGGGGAGGGCTTATGAGCAGTTCTTC	CASSERGRAYEQFF
once	TRBV7-9	TRBJ2-7	TRBD2	TGTGCCAGCAGCTTAAAGGGTCTAGCGGGGACCTACGAGCAGTACTTC	CASSLKGLAGTYEQYF
NA	TRBV5-1	TRBJ2-7	NA	TGCGCCAGCAGCTTTTCCAGAGGCGGGGCGGGGTCCTACGAGCAGTACTTC	CASSFSRGGAGSYEQYF
NA	TRBV7-2	TRBJ1-2	NA	TGTGCCAGCAGCTTAGAAACAGGGTTAGGTGGCTACACCTTC	CASSLETGLGGYTF
NA	TRBV5-4	TRBJ2-7	NA	TGTGCCAGCAGCTCCACCTATCAAACTAGTTACGAGCAGTACTTC	CASSSTYQTSYEQYF
NA	TRBV10-3	TRBJ2-3	TRBD2	TGTGCCATCAGTGGGGCGACTTTAGCGGGTAGCACAGATACGCAGTATTTT	CAISGATLAGSTDTQYF
few	TRBV10-3	TRBJ1-1	NA	TGTGCCATCAGTGCGACAGTAGCTGAAGCTTTCTTT	CAISATVAEAFF
NA	TRBV28	TRBJ2-2	NA	TGTGCCAGCAGTAGAATGGGACAAGCAAACACCGGGGAGCTGTTTTTT	CASSRMGQANTGELFF
NA	TRBV12-3/TRBV12-4	TRBJ1-1	NA	TGTGCCAGCAACATACAGGTGAACACTGAAGCTTTCTTT	CASNIQVNTEAFF
NA	TRBV18	TRBJ2-7	NA	TGTGCCAGCTCACCTCGAGCTAGCGAGACGAGCTCCTACGAGCAGTACTTC	CASSPRASETSSYEQYF
NA	TRBV28	TRBJ1-5	NA	TGTGCCAGCAGTTTATTTGGGGGGGGCTTATGGCAGCCCCAGCATTTT	CASSLFGGGLWQPQHF
NA	TRBV27	TRBJ1-1	NA	TGTGCCAGCAGTTTATCTAGATTGAACACTGAAGCTTTCTTT	CASSLSRLNTEAFF
NA	TRBV21-1	TRBJ2-1	NA	TGTGCCAGCAGCAAACCGGGACAGGGTCTATATGAGCAGTTCTTC	CASSKPGQGLYEQFF
NA	TRBV30	TRBJ2-7	NA	TGTGCCTGGAGTGTACAGGGCCACGAGCAGTACTTC	CAWSVQGHEQYF
NA	TRBV7-2	TRBJ2-3	NA	TGTGCCAGCAGCTCCAGCGGGCTAGAAACAGATACGCAGTATTTT	CASSSSGLETDTQYF
NA	TRBV4-1	TRBJ2-7	NA	TGCGCCAGCAGCCAAGCGTCAGACAGGACGTGGCGGGAGCAGTACTTC	CASSQASDRTWREQYF
NA	TRBV2	TRBJ2-4	NA	TGTGCCAGCGGGGGCCCGGGACACCGGGAAAACATTCAGTACTTC	CASGGPGHRENIQYF
NA	TRBV2	TRBJ1-3	NA	TGTGTCGTAAGGAGGGACGGAAACACCATATATTTT	CVVRRDGNTIYF
NA	TRBV2	TRBJ1-5	TRBD1	TGTGCCAGCAGTGGGACAGGGGGCGCGTCTCTTAGCAATCAGCCCCAGCATTTT	CASSGTGGASLSNQPQHF
NA	TRBV9	TRBJ2-1	NA	TGTGCCAGCAGCGTAGTCCTACCGGGTCTCTACCACAATGAGCAGTTCTTC	CASSVVLPGLYHNEQFF
NA	TRBV5-1	TRBJ2-5	TRBD2	TGCGCCAGCAGCGATACAGCGGGAGGGCGAAATGCGGAGACCCAGTACTTC	CASSDTAGGRNAETQYF
NA	TRBV5-6	TRBJ2-1	NA	TGTGCCAGCAGCTCGCTCTCGAGGAGAATAGGACCCAGGGGTGAGCAGTTCTTC	CASSSLSRRIGPRGEQFF
NA	TRBV19	TRBJ1-2	TRBD1	TGTGCCAGTAGTATGACAGGGGGCGGCTACACCTTC	CASSMTGGGYTF
NA	TRBV11-2	TRBJ2-2	NA	TGTGCCAGCAGCTTACTACAGGGAGGGGTCACCGGGGAGCTGTTTTTT	CASSLLQGGVTGELFF
NA	TRBV28	TRBJ1-5	NA	TGTGCCAGCAGTTTGGGGCAAAGCAATCAGCCCCAGCATTTT	CASSLGQSNQPQHF
once	TRBV9	TRBJ2-1	NA	TGTGCCAGCAGCGCATTCGGGGATGAGCAGTTCTTC	CASSAFGDEQFF